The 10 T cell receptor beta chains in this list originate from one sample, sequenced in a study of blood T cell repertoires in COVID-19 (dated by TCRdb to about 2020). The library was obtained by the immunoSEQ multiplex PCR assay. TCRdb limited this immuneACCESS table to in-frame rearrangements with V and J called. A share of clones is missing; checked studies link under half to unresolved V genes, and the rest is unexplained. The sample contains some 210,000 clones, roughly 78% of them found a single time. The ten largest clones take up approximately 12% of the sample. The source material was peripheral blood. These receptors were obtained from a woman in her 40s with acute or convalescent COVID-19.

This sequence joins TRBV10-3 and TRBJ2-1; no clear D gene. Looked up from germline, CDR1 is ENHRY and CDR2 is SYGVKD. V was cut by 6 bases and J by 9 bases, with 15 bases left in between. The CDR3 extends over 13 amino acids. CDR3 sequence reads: CAIREVDSSEQFF. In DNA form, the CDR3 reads TGTGCCATCAGAGAAGTAGATTCTTCTGAGCAGTTCTTC.

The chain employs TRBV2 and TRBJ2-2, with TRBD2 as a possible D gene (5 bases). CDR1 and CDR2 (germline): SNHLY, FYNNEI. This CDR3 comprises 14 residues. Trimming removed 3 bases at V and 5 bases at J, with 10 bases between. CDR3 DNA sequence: TGTGCCAGCAGTGACCGTCGGGAAACCGGGGAGCTGTTTTTT. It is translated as CASSDRRETGELFF.

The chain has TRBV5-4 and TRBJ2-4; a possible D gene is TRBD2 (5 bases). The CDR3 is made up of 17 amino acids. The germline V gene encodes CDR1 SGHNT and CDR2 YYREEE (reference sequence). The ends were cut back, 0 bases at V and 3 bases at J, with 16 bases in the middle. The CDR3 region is CASSLAAAAVGKNIQYF. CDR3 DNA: TGTGCCAGCAGCTTGGCCGCGGCAGCGGTTGGCAAAAACATTCAGTACTTC.

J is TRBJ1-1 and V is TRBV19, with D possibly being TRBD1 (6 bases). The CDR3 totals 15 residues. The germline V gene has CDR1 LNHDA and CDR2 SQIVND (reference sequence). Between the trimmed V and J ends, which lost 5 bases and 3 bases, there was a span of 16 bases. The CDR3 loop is CASSVTGHLDTEAFF. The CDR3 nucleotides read TGTGCCAGTAGTGTAACAGGGCACCTGGACACTGAAGCTTTCTTT.

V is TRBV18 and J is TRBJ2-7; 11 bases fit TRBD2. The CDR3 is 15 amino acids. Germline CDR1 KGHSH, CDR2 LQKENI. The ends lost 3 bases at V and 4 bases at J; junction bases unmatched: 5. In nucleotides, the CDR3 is TGTGCCAGCTCACCCGGGACTAGCGGCGTATACGAGCAGTACTTC. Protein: CASSPGTSGVYEQYF.

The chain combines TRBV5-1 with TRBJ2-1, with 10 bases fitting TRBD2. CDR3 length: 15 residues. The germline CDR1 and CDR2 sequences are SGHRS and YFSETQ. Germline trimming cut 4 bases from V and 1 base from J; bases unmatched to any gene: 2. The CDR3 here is CASSQREGSYNEQFF. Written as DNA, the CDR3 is TGCGCCAGCAGCCAGCGGGAGGGATCCTACAATGAGCAGTTCTTC.

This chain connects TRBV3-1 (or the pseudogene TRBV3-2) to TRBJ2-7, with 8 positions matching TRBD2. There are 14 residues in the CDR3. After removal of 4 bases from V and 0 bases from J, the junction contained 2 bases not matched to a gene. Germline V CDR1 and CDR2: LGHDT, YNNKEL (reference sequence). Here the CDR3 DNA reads TGTGCCAGCAGCCGCGGGGGGAGCTCCTACGAGCAGTACTTC. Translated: CASSRGGSSYEQYF.

The CDR3 spells CATSRDRRGGPDKEQFF. The CDR3 nucleotides read TGTGCCACCAGCAGAGATCGGAGGGGGGGGCCGGATAAAGAGCAGTTCTTC. The chain has TRBV15 and TRBJ2-1; D possibly corresponds to TRBD2 (7 bases). CDR3 length equals 17 residues. Looked up from germline, CDR1 is LNHNV and CDR2 is YYDKDF (reference sequence). V gave up 0 bases and J gave up 10 bases, with 22 bases separating them.

In DNA, the CDR3 is TGTGCCACCAGCAGACAGGATTATCAGCCCCAGCATTTT. This encodes CATSRQDYQPQHF. V gene TRBV15 combines with J gene TRBJ1-5; no reliable D call. The germline V gene has CDR1 LNHNV and CDR2 YYDKDF (reference sequence). This CDR3 spans 13 amino acids. V dropped 2 bases and J dropped 5 bases, with 7 bases sitting between them.

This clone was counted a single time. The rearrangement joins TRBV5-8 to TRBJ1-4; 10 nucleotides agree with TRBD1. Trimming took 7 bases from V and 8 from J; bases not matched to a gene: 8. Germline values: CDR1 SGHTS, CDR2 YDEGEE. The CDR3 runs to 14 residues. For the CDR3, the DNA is TGTGCCAGCCAGGACAGGGGGTTAAGCGAAAAACTGTTTTTT. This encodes CASQDRGLSEKLFF.